This entry concerns a single T cell receptor beta chain. The antigen is undetermined. The libraries of TRB cDNA were prepared using 5' RACE with UMI labels. Each CDR3 protein gets one entry in TCRdb, which reprocessed the 5' RACE reads and gives no DNA. This table holds about 130,000 distinct CDR3 sequences. The sample originates from a study of CXCR3-negative and CXCR3-positive naive CD8 T cells. Findings and limits, study-wide: The TRBV-TRBJ usage of naive CXCR3-negative and CXCR3-positive cells was similar, but that of memory cells differed. Naive cells with CXCR3 showed TRB CDR3s that were more hydrophobic than those in CXCR3-negative naive cells.

Every CD8+ subset sample held 300,000 flow-sorted cells, done in triplicate. Germline CDR1 is MGHRA and CDR2 is YSYEKL. The length of the CDR3 is 15 residues. J is TRBJ2-3 and V is TRBV4-1; TCRdb returns TRBD1, unconfirmable since there is no DNA. This sequence originates from a human donor in good health. Some clones in this sample may be carry-over from other donors' samples. Sequencing was performed on naive CXCR3+ CD8+ T cells from blood. Noted subset: CD45RO-CCR7+CD27+CD95- naive CD8+ T cells expressing CXCR3 (TNR3+). This CDR3 is CASSQEARDEDTQYF.